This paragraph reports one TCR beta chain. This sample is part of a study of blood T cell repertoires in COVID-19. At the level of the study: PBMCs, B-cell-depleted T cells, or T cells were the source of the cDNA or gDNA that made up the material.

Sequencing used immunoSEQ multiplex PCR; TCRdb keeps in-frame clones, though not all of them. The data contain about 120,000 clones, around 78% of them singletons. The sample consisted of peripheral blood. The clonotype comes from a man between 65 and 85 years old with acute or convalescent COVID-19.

The CDR3 is CASSYPGGYEQYF. The CDR3, as DNA: TGTGCCAGCAGTTACCCAGGGGGCTACGAGCAGTACTTC. The chain is built from TRBV6-6 and TRBJ2-7; TRBD1 aligns across 7 bases. The CDR3 runs to 13 residues. Germline-derived CDR1 and CDR2 are MNHNY and SVGAGI (reference sequence). V trimming: 2 bases; J trimming: 3 bases; junction bases outside the gene matches: 1.